The 26 T cell receptor beta chains listed next were all sequenced from one sample in a study of molecular identifiers for immune sequencing clone quantification. MiXCR was run by TCRdb on the PCR reads, yielding one entry per CDR3 protein. The table has roughly 300,000 distinct CDR3 sequences, roughly 23% seen once; the top ten hold around 0.7%. The sample was naive CD8+ T cells from blood, with Jurkat cell RNA spiked in. Subset reported: FACS-sorted CD8+CD4-CCR7+CD45RA+ naive T cells. The receptor set was obtained from a human donor in good health. Some libraries in this study had Jurkat cell RNA spiked in.

As for this clonotype: One end of the junction varies from germline; a read error may be responsible. V and J are TRBV7-2 and TRBJ1-1; no definite D call. The CDR3 is 15 residues long. In germline, CDR1 is SGHTA, CDR2 FQGNSA. In DNA form, the CDR3 reads TGTGCCAGCAGCTCAGTCCCAGTTGCGAACACTGAAGCTCTCTTT. Protein sequence: CASSSVPVANTEALF.

Note on this clonotype: Given a much more abundant clone one base away, this may be a read error. The rearrangement uses TRBV5-1 and TRBJ2-3, with TRBD2 as a possible D gene (5 bases). Germline V gives CDR1 SGHRS, CDR2 YFSETQ. The CDR3 is made up of 16 amino acids. CDR3 loop: CACSYGISDWTDTQYF. In DNA form, the CDR3 reads TGCGCCTGCAGCTACGGGATTAGCGATTGGACAGATACGCAGTATTTT.

With respect to this clonotype: Since a much larger clone is just one base distant, this may be a read error. The chain is built from TRBV5-6 and TRBJ2-7; D could derive from TRBD1 or TRBD2 (5 bases each). The CDR3 contains 15 residues. V was shortened by 0 bases and J by 4 bases, with 14 bases between the two germline ends. Germline CDR1 SGHDT, CDR2 YYEEEE. CDR3 nucleotide sequence: TGTGCCAGCAGCTTGGGAGGGCCAGGGTTTTACGAGCAGTACTTC. Translation gives CASSLGGPGFYEQYF.

Worth noting for this clonotype: This sequence may be a read error, since a much larger clone differs from it by one base. The chain couples TRBV6-6 to TRBJ2-5; D is unclear. Germline lookup yields CDR1 MNHNY and CDR2 SVGAGI (reference sequence). CDR3 length: 12 amino acids. In nucleotides, the CDR3 is TGTGCCAGCGGTTACGCGGAAGAGACCCAGTACTTC. Amino acids: CASGYAEETQYF.

This clonotype was seen at least ten times. J is TRBJ2-2 and V is TRBV3-1; D is undetermined. The CDR3 covers 12 residues. Germline V gives CDR1 LGHDT, CDR2 YNNKEL (reference sequence). Trimming took off 6 bases at V and 4 bases at J, with 6 bases between the two ends. CDR3 loop: CASRDFTGELFF. The CDR3 region has the DNA TGTGCCAGCAGGGATTTCACCGGGGAGCTGTTTTTT.

Notes on this clonotype: A read error may explain this, as a much larger clone is one base away. The gene calls are TRBV27 and TRBJ2-7; possibly TRBD2 for D (6 bases). The germline gives CDR1 MNHEY, CDR2 SMNVEV (reference sequence). CDR3 length equals 14 residues. DNA of the CDR3: TGTGCCAGCGGAAACCGGGACTTGGTGGGCGAGCCGTACTTC. The encoded protein is CASGNRDLVGEPYF.

This clonotype came up a few times. The V and J genes are TRBV7-6 and TRBJ1-1; weak D call: TRBD1 (6 bases). V lost 4 bases and J lost 4, with 16 bases in between. The CDR3 extends over 15 amino acids. Per germline, CDR1 SGHVS and CDR2 FNYEAQ. Here the CDR3 DNA reads TGTGCCAGCAGCTCCGTACAGGGTGGGACCACTGAAGCTTTCTTT. Amino acids: CASSSVQGGTTEAFF.

This clonotype was seen only a few times. This chain links TRBV20-1 with TRBJ2-1; D is unresolved. Germline V gene lookup returns CDR1 DFQATT and CDR2 SNEGSKA (reference sequence). CDR3 size: 12 residues. The V gene lost 0 bases and the J gene lost 7 bases, with 7 bases spanning the gap. The chain's CDR3 is CSARDSGNEQFF. The CDR3 DNA follows: TGCAGTGCTAGAGACTCTGGGAATGAGCAGTTCTTC.

On this clonotype itself: In this CDR3 the conserved last residue, phenylalanine or tryptophan, is missing, so a read error is likely. This rearrangement joins TRBV29-1 to TRBJ2-7; D is perhaps TRBD1 (6 bases). The germline CDR1 and CDR2 sequences are SQVTM and ANQGSEA. Trimming shortened V by 5 bases and J by 0 bases, and 17 bases separated the two germline ends. The CDR3 is 15 amino acids. The CDR3 here is CSVKGPWDNSYEQYL. For the CDR3, the DNA is TGCAGCGTTAAGGGACCGTGGGACAACTCCTACGAGCAGTACCTC.

This clonotype was observed many times. This chain links TRBV20-1 with TRBJ2-7; the D is unclear. Per germline, CDR1 DFQATT and CDR2 SNEGSKA (reference sequence). V dropped 4 bases and J dropped 4 bases, with 14 bases sitting between them. The CDR3 spans 13 residues. CDR3 sequence: CSAIVGDRYEQYF. CDR3 nucleotides: TGCAGTGCTATTGTGGGCGATCGGTACGAGCAGTACTTC.

This clonotype came up many times. The rearrangement joins TRBV27 to TRBJ2-3; D perhaps matches TRBD2 (5 bases). The CDR3 contains 16 residues. Trimming cost V 0 bases and J 3 bases, with 13 bases left between them. Germline loops: CDR1 MNHEY, CDR2 SMNVEV (reference sequence). The CDR3 loop is CASSLSLLIATDTQYF. The CDR3 DNA follows: TGTGCCAGCAGTTTATCCCTCTTAATAGCGACAGATACGCAGTATTTT.

Comment on this clonotype: This likely comes from a read error, as the CDR3 has no conserved phenylalanine or tryptophan at its end. The V and J genes are TRBV7-2 and TRBJ2-3; 8 positions match TRBD1. The CDR3 totals 15 residues. V shed 1 base, J shed 1 base, and the junction held 1 base outside the gene matches. In germline, CDR1 is SGHTA, CDR2 FQGNSA. The CDR3 DNA is TGTGCCAGCAGCTTAGAACAGGGGGGCACAGATACGCAGTATATT. Amino acid sequence: CASSLEQGGTDTQYI.

This clonotype was recorded at least ten times. The V and J genes are TRBV7-9 and TRBJ1-3, with D unresolved. The CDR3 extends over 16 amino acids. V gave up 4 bases and J gave up 0 bases, with 13 bases separating them. Germline V gives CDR1 SEHNR, CDR2 FQNEAQ (reference sequence). The CDR3 protein is CASSYSGLSSGNTIYF. For the CDR3, the DNA is TGTGCCAGCAGCTATTCAGGTTTAAGCTCTGGAAACACCATATATTTT.

This clonotype has more than one count but fewer than ten. This chain connects TRBV27 to TRBJ2-7; possible D gene TRBD1, 6 bases. The CDR3 contains 15 residues. V lost 5 bases to trimming and J lost 1 base, with 15 bases between them. Germline V gives CDR1 MNHEY, CDR2 SMNVEV (reference sequence). DNA of the CDR3: TGTGCCAGCAGTATCTCTCCGGGACAATCCTACGAGCAGTACTTC. It codes for CASSISPGQSYEQYF.

This clonotype was observed a few times. The chain combines TRBV30 with TRBJ1-1; D not resolved. CDR1 GTSNPN and CDR2 SVGIG come from the germline V gene (reference sequence). Trimming took 0 bases from V and 7 from J, leaving 12 bases between them. The CDR3 is 13 residues long. The chain's CDR3 is CAWSVTEGSEAFF. The CDR3 DNA is TGTGCCTGGAGTGTTACCGAGGGTAGTGAAGCTTTCTTT.

The V call is TRBV20-1, the J call TRBJ2-3; 7 bases align to TRBD2. This CDR3 has 17 residues. Germline CDR1 and CDR2: DFQATT and SNEGSKA (reference sequence). Germline trimming cut 0 bases from V and 2 bases from J; bases unmatched to any gene: 11. This CDR3 reads CSARDSVRAGATDTQYF. For the CDR3, the DNA is TGCAGTGCTAGAGATTCTGTAAGGGCGGGAGCCACAGATACGCAGTATTTT.

About this clonotype: A much larger clone sits a single nucleotide away, making a read error possible. The CDR3 sequence is CASSFHPHGFQATQYF. As DNA, the CDR3 is TGTGCCAGCAGTTTCCACCCCCACGGATTCCAAGCGACCCAGTACTTC. The chain has TRBV6-5 and TRBJ2-5; no firm D call. CDR3 length: 16 residues. Germline values: CDR1 MNHEY, CDR2 SVGAGI.

This clonotype was counted at least ten times. The rearrangement joins TRBV4-1 to TRBJ2-7; TRBD1 aligns across 7 bases. Germline-derived CDR1 and CDR2 are MGHRA and YSYEKL. The CDR3 covers 13 residues. V lost 4 bases to trimming and J lost 3 bases; unmatched junction nucleotides: 3. CDR3 sequence: CASSPGQIYEQYF. CDR3 in DNA: TGCGCCAGCAGCCCGGGACAGATCTACGAGCAGTACTTC.

With regard to this clonotype: The junction shows a germline mismatch at one end, possibly a read error. The chain employs TRBV28 and TRBJ1-4, with D hard to call. CDR1 MDHEN and CDR2 SYDVKM come from the germline V gene. The CDR3 has 12 residues. This chain's CDR3 is CASSLTKEKLFF. For the CDR3, the DNA is TGTGCCAGCAGTCTAACTAAAGAAAAACTGTTTTTT.

This clonotype was seen a few times. The chain has TRBV19 and TRBJ1-2; D possibly corresponds to TRBD1 (6 bases). V lost 6 bases and J lost 4, with 18 bases in between. CDR3 length: 15 amino acids. Germline V gives CDR1 LNHDA, CDR2 SQIVND (reference sequence). The CDR3 nucleotides are TGTGCCAGTAGGCCCAGCCCGGGGGCCGCCTATGGCTACACCTTC. Translation: CASRPSPGAAYGYTF.

This rearrangement joins TRBV2 to TRBJ1-3; D not certain. This CDR3 is built from 20 residues. The ends were cut back, 6 bases at V and 0 bases at J, with 27 bases in the middle. CDR1 and CDR2 from the germline V gene are SNHLY and FYNNEI. The CDR3 bases are TGTGCCAGCAGATCCACCCGGGCTTCGTTCTCTCCTAGCTCTGGAAACACCATATATTTT. Its protein product is CASRSTRASFSPSSGNTIYF.

This chain uses TRBV19 with TRBJ1-1; D not certain. Germline V gene data show CDR1 as LNHDA and CDR2 as SQIVND (reference sequence). V dropped 4 bases and J dropped 0 bases, with 9 bases sitting between them. The CDR3 covers 14 residues. The CDR3 sequence: CASSTITMNTEAFF. In nucleotides, the CDR3 is TGTGCCAGTAGTACCATTACCATGAACACTGAAGCTTTCTTT.

This clonotype was observed a few times. The rearrangement uses TRBV27 and TRBJ2-7; TRBD1 matches at 7 bases. Unmatched junction bases numbered 5, after V lost 7 bases and J lost 5 bases. The CDR3 loop spans 12 amino acids. CDR1 is MNHEY and CDR2 is SMNVEV in the germline V gene (reference sequence). The CDR3 DNA follows: TGTGCCAGCAAATCAGGGGGAAACGAGCAGTACTTC. This gives the protein CASKSGGNEQYF.

In its sample, this clonotype was seen a few times. The rearrangement joins TRBV7-9 to TRBJ1-4, with a tentative D call TRBD1 (6 bases). There are 15 residues in the CDR3. The V and J ends lost 1 base and 8 bases respectively, with 14 bases between them. Germline CDR1 SEHNR, CDR2 FQNEAQ (reference sequence). The CDR3 spells CASSLVGRGDEKLFF. CDR3 DNA: TGTGCCAGCAGCTTAGTCGGCAGGGGAGACGAAAAACTGTTTTTT.

With respect to this clonotype: At one of its ends the junction is not consistent with the germline gene, which may arise from a read error. The chain employs TRBV7-2 and TRBJ2-5, with D possibly being TRBD2 (6 bases). The germline V gene encodes CDR1 SGHTA and CDR2 FQGNSA. There are 15 residues in the CDR3. The CDR3 DNA reads as TGTGCCAGCAGCTTATTAGGAGGGAATCAAGAGCCCCAGTACTTC. It translates to CASSLLGGNQEPQYF.

The chain carries TRBV7-9 and TRBJ2-3; 10 bases align to TRBD2. The CDR3 has 16 amino acids. J gave up 4 bases and V 5 bases, and 9 bases lay outside the gene matches. In germline, CDR1 is SEHNR, CDR2 FQNEAQ (reference sequence). The CDR3: CASSPGPSGSADTQYF. The CDR3 DNA is TGTGCCAGCAGCCCGGGCCCTAGCGGGAGTGCAGATACGCAGTATTTT.